These T cell receptor beta chains were read from a single sample in a study of cytomegalovirus exposure and HLA in healthy donors. Sequencing used immunoSEQ multiplex PCR; TCRdb keeps in-frame clones, though not all of them. Among roughly 330,000 clones listed, around 90% were seen once. The sequenced sample was PBMCs. The receptors shown here come from a woman aged 25-40 years in good health and CMV-seropositive. Both conserved end residues are part of each CDR3. The order of the fields is V gene, D gene, clone size, J gene, CDR3 protein, CDR3 DNA. A D gene is named only where the DNA matches it firmly. Expanded clones get a size class; other rows say once, few or many, or leave the size out.

>TRBV15|NA|NA|TRBJ1-1
CATSRDFGNTEAFF
TGTGCCACCAGCAGAGATTTCGGGAACACTGAAGCTTTCTTT
>TRBV27|TRBD2|NA|TRBJ2-2
CASRMTSGINTGELFF
TGTGCCAGCAGGATGACTAGCGGGATTAACACCGGGGAGCTGTTTTTT
>TRBV4-3|NA|NA|TRBJ2-1
CASSPEPGGSYNEQFF
TGCGCCAGCAGCCCGGAGCCTGGCGGCTCCTACAATGAGCAGTTCTTC
>TRBV28|NA|NA|TRBJ1-5
CASGLGQYSNQPQHF
TGTGCCAGCGGCCTTGGACAGTATAGCAATCAGCCCCAGCATTTT
>TRBV4-3|NA|once|TRBJ1-1
CASSQGGIMNTEAFF
TGCGCCAGCAGCCAAGGAGGGATCATGAACACTGAAGCTTTCTTT
>TRBV30|NA|NA|TRBJ1-6
CAWSVPPRMPFLAPLHF
TGTGCCTGGAGTGTACCCCCACGAATGCCCTTCTTAGCACCCCTCCACTTT
>TRBV5-1|TRBD1|NA|TRBJ2-1
CASSLAQGAVNEQFF
TGCGCCAGCAGCTTGGCACAGGGGGCGGTCAATGAGCAGTTCTTC
>TRBV6-6|NA|NA|TRBJ2-2
CASSYSSSNTGELFF
TGTGCCAGCAGTTATTCGAGTTCGAACACCGGGGAGCTGTTTTTT
>TRBV7-2|NA|NA|TRBJ2-7
CASTQTDYEQYF
TGTGCCAGCACCCAGACAGACTACGAGCAGTACTTC
>TRBV28|TRBD1|once|TRBJ2-4
CASSSRTGGGRGNIQYF
TGTGCCAGCAGTTCGCGGACAGGGGGTGGTAGGGGAAACATTCAGTACTTC
>TRBV18|NA|NA|TRBJ2-5
CASSPQKQGLTYQETQYF
TGTGCCAGCTCACCCCAGAAACAGGGACTCACGTACCAAGAGACCCAGTACTTC
>TRBV2|NA|NA|TRBJ1-3
CASSGRQYTSTIYF
TGTGCCAGCAGTGGAAGACAGTATACTAGCACCATATATTTT
>TRBV6-1|TRBD2|once|TRBJ2-1
CASSAIAGVFRNEQFF
TGTGCCAGCAGTGCTATAGCGGGAGTATTCCGCAATGAGCAGTTCTTC
>TRBV5-1|NA|NA|TRBJ1-1
CASSLRTATEAFF
TGCGCCAGCAGCCTCCGGACGGCCACTGAAGCTTTCTTT
>TRBV7-7|TRBD1|NA|TRBJ2-1
CASSLGQENYNEQFF
TGTGCCAGCAGCCTAGGACAGGAGAACTACAATGAGCAGTTCTTC
>TRBV9|TRBD1|NA|TRBJ1-4
CASSAGQSNEKLFF
TGTGCCAGCAGCGCGGGACAGAGTAATGAAAAACTGTTTTTT
>TRBV9|TRBD1|NA|TRBJ1-5
CASSAGTDSNQPQHF
TGTGCCAGCAGCGCCGGGACAGATAGCAATCAGCCCCAGCATTTT
>TRBV15|TRBD2|NA|TRBJ2-1
CATSRDYKLRERVGDEQFF
TGTGCCACCAGCAGAGATTATAAACTGCGGGAGAGGGTCGGCGATGAGCAGTTCTTC
>TRBV7-8|TRBD1|NA|TRBJ1-2
CASRHPGTGPSSNYGYTF
TGTGCCAGCAGACACCCCGGGACAGGCCCTTCATCTAACTATGGCTACACCTTC
>TRBV30|NA|NA|TRBJ1-6
CAWSTPPSPLHF
TGTGCCTGGAGTACCCCCCCGTCACCCCTCCACTTT
>TRBV2|NA|once|TRBJ2-5
CASRTGQVTQYF
TGTGCCAGCAGAACAGGGCAAGTGACCCAGTACTTC
>TRBV11-2|NA|NA|TRBJ2-5
CASSVIVGASRETQYF
TGTGCCAGCAGCGTCATTGTCGGGGCGTCTCGAGAGACCCAGTACTTC